Given below is one TCR beta chain in context. The antigen this receptor binds is unknown. Base quality data are lacking; no much larger clone is found one base away. In the prospective study, participants were about 18 to 95 years old, resided in about 25 geographic areas of the United States, and were enrolled through a virtual design. To assign participants to cohorts, the prospective study relied on clinical history that participants themselves reported in a screening survey and a study questionnaire. Recovered participants in ImmuneRACE Cohort 3 were defined by two consecutive negative NP/OP PCR tests, clearance by a healthcare professional, or resolution of symptoms. Mobile phlebotomists in the prospective study collected whole blood, serum and a nasopharyngeal or oropharyngeal swab from every participant. Over a roughly 2-month period, participants in the prospective study had the option of providing additional blood draws and questionnaires. Prospective study blood samples were shipped either frozen or at room temperature before DNA extraction.

The data are from a study of blood T cell repertoires in COVID-19 (dated by TCRdb to between 2020 and 2021). Regarding the study in general: Collaborator samples came from the United States, Italy and Spain and covered acute and convalescent phases of COVID-19. The material from the prospective study consisted of cDNA or gDNA derived from T cells, B-cell-depleted T cells, or PBMCs. The dataset comprised deeply sampled blood TCRbeta repertoires from subjects exposed to, actively infected with, or recovered from COVID-19. A freely available public database, intended as a resource for researchers studying the immune response to SARS-CoV-2, is where the repertoires were released. Samples came from the ongoing ImmuneRACE study (first 160 participants) plus 1,254 subjects from 6 global collaborators. Nearly every sample came with metadata listing a de-identified subject ID, COVID-19 status, age in years and sex. Where available, HLA class I and class II types were obtained from metadata supplied by the sample provider rather than from assay-based typing.

Broad study findings and their caveats: Clinical and demographic metadata were provided uncurated, with the amount varying by source and participant.

The immunoSEQ Assay, a bias-controlled multiplex PCR, was used to amplify TCRbeta CDR3 regions from genomic DNA. As for the original processing: The number of nucleated cells in each sample was estimated from the amplification of reference gene primers within the assay. To quantify the absolute abundance of each unique TCRbeta CDR3 rearrangement, sequence reads were collapsed and filtered. Productive Simpson clonality was computed per sample as the square root of Simpson's diversity index over productive rearrangements. TCRdb's version of the immuneACCESS table is confined to in-frame rearrangements and falls short of the full clone set. An unresolved V gene accounts for under half of the shortfall where checked; the remainder is of unknown origin. V and J calls and clone size are copied from that table; D and trimming were computed from the DNA. The sample includes around 160,000 clones, with around 81% observed a single time. 4.5% to 7.5% of the sample lies in the top ten.

This TCR was recovered from a man in his forties who had recovered from COVID-19. Material for sequencing was PBMCs or T cells enriched from blood (not recorded which).

The CDR3 corresponds to CASSLSFQPLGTARPAFF. The sequenced DNA: TGTGCCAGCAGTTTATCTTTCCAACCTTTAGGGACAGCGAGACCTGCTTTCTTT. The V gene is TRBV28 and the J gene is TRBJ1-1, and TRBD1 matches 7 of the central bases. Germline trimming amounts to 1 base on V and 11 bases on J, with 22 as the count of junction bases outside the gene matches. From the germline V gene, CDR1 is MDHEN and CDR2 is SYDVKM. The CDR3 holds 18 amino acids from the cysteine to the phenylalanine. The CDR3 DNA has 54 bases and is translated from base 1.